This entry features one TCR beta chain sequence. The data stem from a study of PD-1 blockade in mismatch repair-deficient tumors. Mismatch repair deficiency was confirmed in all patients, by PCR or immunohistochemistry. The TCR-sequenced patients were a few responders to pembrolizumab. The protocol was immunoSEQ multiplex PCR, while the TCRdb copy is restricted to in-frame clones and leaves out a portion. This sample has approximately 38,000 clones; approximately 84% occur once, and the top ten carry around 3.9%. CDR3 length: 12 residues. CDR1 and CDR2 (germline): LNHDA, SQIVND (reference sequence). V lost 7 bases and J 4 bases, leaving 9 bases between the germline ends.

The TCR sequence derives from an adult with mismatch repair-deficient cancer. This chain joins TRBV19 and TRBJ2-3; perhaps D is TRBD1 or TRBD2 (5 bases each). The sample in question was peripheral blood, obtained 75 to 85 weeks after starting pembrolizumab. DNA of the CDR3: TGTGCCAGTATGAGGGGCCCAGATACGCAGTATTTT. It is translated as CASMRGPDTQYF.